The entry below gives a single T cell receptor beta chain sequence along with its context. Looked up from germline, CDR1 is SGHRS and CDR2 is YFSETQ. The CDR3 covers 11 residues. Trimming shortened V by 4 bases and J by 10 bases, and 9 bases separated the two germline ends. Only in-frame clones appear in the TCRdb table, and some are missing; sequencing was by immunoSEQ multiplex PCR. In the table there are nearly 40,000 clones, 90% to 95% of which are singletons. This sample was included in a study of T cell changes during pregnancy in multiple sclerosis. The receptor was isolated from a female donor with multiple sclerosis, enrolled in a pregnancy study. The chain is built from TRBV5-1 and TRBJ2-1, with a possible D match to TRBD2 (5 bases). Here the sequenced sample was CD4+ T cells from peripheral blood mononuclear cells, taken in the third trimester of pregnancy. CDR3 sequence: CASSREREQFF. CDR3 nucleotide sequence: TGCGCCAGCAGCCGCGAGCGGGAGCAGTTCTTC.